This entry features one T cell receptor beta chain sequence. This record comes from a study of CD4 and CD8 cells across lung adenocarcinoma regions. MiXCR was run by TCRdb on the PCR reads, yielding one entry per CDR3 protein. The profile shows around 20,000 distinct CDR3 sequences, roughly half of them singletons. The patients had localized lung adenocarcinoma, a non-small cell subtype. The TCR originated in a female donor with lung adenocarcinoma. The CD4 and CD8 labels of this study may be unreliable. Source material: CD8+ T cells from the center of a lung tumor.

The CDR3 protein is CASSHTAPNSPLHF. Here the CDR3 DNA reads TGTGCCAGCAGTCACACAGCCCCGAATTCACCCCTCCACTTT. The gene calls are TRBV6-5 and TRBJ1-6; no reliable D call. The CDR3 runs to 14 residues. The germline V and J ends were trimmed by 5 bases and 7 bases, with 12 bases remaining between them. Germline CDR1 and CDR2: MNHEY and SVGAGI.